The clone carrying this TCR beta chain has only a few counts. Its specificity is not known. The data are from a study of breast tumors, draining lymph nodes, adjacent tissues. General observations from the study: Tumor TCR diversity was below lymph nodes but above nontumor tissue. Luminal-like breast cancer showed significantly greater tumor-nontumor repertoire similarity than basal-like breast cancer did. That most tumor T cells come from lymph nodes remained unproven. The data were judged consistent with most tumor T cells coming from lymph node and expanding in tumor.

V dropped 4 bases and J dropped 1; count of bases not matched to a gene: 9. Germline assignment: CDR1 SGHNT and CDR2 YYREEE (reference sequence). The CDR3 has 16 residues. TCRdb reprocessed the multiplex PCR reads via MiXCR and lists one record per CDR3 protein. Among approximately 230,000 distinct CDR3 sequences, under 40% were seen once, and the ten largest hold approximately 3.7%. Axillary draining lymph nodes of breast cancer patients supplied the node samples. The genes are TRBV5-4 and TRBJ2-5, with 8 bases matching TRBD2. Sequenced sample: axillary lymph node tissue. This clonotype was obtained from a female donor with breast cancer. Some clones in this sample may be carry-over from other donors' samples. CDR3 in DNA: TGTGCCAGCAGCCTGGCGCTAGCGGGCACCCAAGAGACCCAGTACTTC. Translating gives CASSLALAGTQETQYF.